The T cell receptor beta chain described here comes from a study of T cell responses to AZD1222 COVID-19 vaccine. CDR3 length: 13 residues. The V and J ends lost 4 bases and 6 bases, in that order; junction bases with no gene match: 3. Germline V gives CDR1 SGHRS, CDR2 YFSETQ. Some clones are missing from TCRdb's copy, which holds only in-frame ones; the method was immunoSEQ multiplex PCR. The table records 150,000 or so clones, under 95% of them present only once. This clonotype was sampled from an adult who received the AZD1222 COVID-19 vaccine. Sequencing used peripheral blood, obtained 28 days after the second AZD1222 dose. The chain is built from TRBV5-1 and TRBJ2-7; TRBD1 matches at 11 bases. CDR3 in amino acids: CASSPGTGGEQYF. CDR3 sequence (DNA): TGCGCCAGCAGCCCCGGGACAGGGGGCGAGCAGTACTTC. The full variable domain, with the rest looked up from reference TRBV5-1 and TRBJ2-7, is KAGVTQTPRYLIKTRGQQVTLSCSPISGHRSVSWYQQTPGQGLQFLFEYFSETQRNKGNFPGRFSGRQFSNSRSEMNVSTLELGDSALYLCASSPGTGGEQYFGPGTRLTVT.